These 23 T cell receptor beta chains were all obtained from the same sample, sequenced in a study of OX40 agonist ivuxolimab in advanced cancers. TCRdb's copy holds only in-frame clones and misses some; the assay was immunoSEQ multiplex PCR. This sample has 39,000 or so clones, with around 89% found just once. This material consisted of CD4+ or CD8+ T cells sorted from blood, taken in a trial of the OX40 agonist ivuxolimab. Every receptor here comes from an adult with an advanced solid tumor such as melanoma, head and neck, liver or kidney cancer.

The sample holds a few counts of this clone. The rearrangement links TRBV7-9 to TRBJ1-1; the match to TRBD1 covers 7 bases. V trimming: 2 bases; J trimming: 10 bases; junction bases outside the gene matches: 7. In germline, CDR1 is SEHNR, CDR2 FQNEAQ (reference sequence). This CDR3 comprises 13 residues. CDR3 in amino acids: CASSLLRGQGAFF. The CDR3 region has the DNA TGTGCCAGCAGCTTACTAAGGGGGCAGGGAGCTTTCTTT.

V and J are TRBV5-1 and TRBJ2-3, with TRBD1 matching 9 bases. Trimming at V came to 4 bases and at J to 4 bases, leaving 4 bases not matched to a gene. The CDR3 length is 14 residues. Germline V gene data show CDR1 as SGHRS and CDR2 as YFSETQ. CDR3 protein: CASSLGQGPDTQYF. The CDR3 nucleotides are TGCGCCAGCAGCCTCGGACAGGGGCCAGATACGCAGTATTTT.

The rearrangement links TRBV5-1 to TRBJ2-3; 9 nucleotides match TRBD2. This CDR3 comprises 15 residues. In germline, CDR1 is SGHRS, CDR2 YFSETQ. The V gene end was trimmed by 5 bases and the J gene end by 4 bases; junction bases not matched to a gene: 8. This CDR3 reads CASRGRGGLADTQYF. The CDR3 DNA sequence: TGCGCCAGCAGAGGGCGGGGGGGCCTGGCAGATACGCAGTATTTT.

A single count supports this clone. The gene calls are TRBV15 and TRBJ1-5, with D hard to call. The CDR3 runs 15 residues. The germline CDR1 and CDR2 sequences are LNHNV and YYDKDF (reference sequence). V was clipped by 2 bases and J by 5 bases, with 13 bases between them. CDR3 DNA: TGTGCCACCAGCAGACCCCGACCCGGAGATCAGCCCCAGCATTTT. The encoded protein is CATSRPRPGDQPQHF.

J is TRBJ2-2 and V is TRBV5-6; D call uncertain. The V gene's germline CDR1 is SGHDT and CDR2 YYEEEE. With 0 bases removed from V and 7 bases from J, the gap between germline ends came to 7 bases. The CDR3 has 13 amino acids. In nucleotides, the CDR3 is TGTGCCAGCAGCTTGGTGGTGAGCGGGGAGCTGTTTTTT. Protein: CASSLVVSGELFF.

The CDR3 reads CASSQGAGADTQYF. DNA for the CDR3: TGCGCCAGCAGCCAAGGGGCCGGAGCAGATACGCAGTATTTT. This sequence joins TRBV4-1 and TRBJ2-3, with no clear D. Trimming removed 1 base from V and 4 bases from J, with 9 bases in between. This CDR3 has 14 residues. Germline V gene data show CDR1 as MGHRA and CDR2 as YSYEKL.

This chain connects TRBV11-1 to TRBJ2-5; 16 positions match TRBD2. V lost 4 bases to trimming and J lost 5 bases; unmatched junction nucleotides: 4. Germline V gene data show CDR1 as SGHAT and CDR2 as FQDESV (reference sequence). This CDR3 contains 16 residues. The CDR3 loop is CASSSGLAGGPETQYF. The CDR3 nucleotides are TGTGCCAGCAGCTCGGGACTAGCGGGGGGGCCGGAGACCCAGTACTTC.

The chain couples TRBV19 to TRBJ1-5; D call uncertain. The CDR3 consists of 15 residues. Germline V gives CDR1 LNHDA, CDR2 SQIVND (reference sequence). Trimming left V 3 bases short and J 3 bases short, with 12 bases between. In DNA form, the CDR3 reads TGTGCCAGTAGTATTATTGGACCGGCCAATCAGCCCCAGCATTTT. Protein: CASSIIGPANQPQHF.

A few counts support this clone. The rearrangement joins TRBV7-9 to TRBJ1-6, with TRBD1 as a possible D gene (5 bases). V lost 1 base to trimming and J lost 7 bases, with 8 bases between them. CDR3 length: 14 residues. CDR1 and CDR2 from the germline V gene are SEHNR and FQNEAQ (reference sequence). CDR3 in amino acids: CASSLVGVNSPLHF. The CDR3 region has the DNA TGTGCCAGCAGCTTAGTAGGGGTCAATTCACCCCTCCACTTT.

The chain carries TRBV11-3 and TRBJ2-1, with 9 nucleotides matching TRBD2. The CDR3 is 14 amino acids. Germline lookup yields CDR1 SGHNT and CDR2 YENEEA. J lost 8 bases, V lost 3 bases, and 5 bases had no gene match. CDR3 residues: CASSLEAGGHEQFF. CDR3 bases: TGTGCCAGCAGCTTGGAAGCGGGGGGCCATGAGCAGTTCTTC. The full variable domain, its missing parts supplied by reference TRBV11-3 and TRBJ2-1, is EAGVVQSPRYKIIEKKQPVAFWCNPISGHNTLYWYLQNLGQGPELLIRYENEEAVDDSQLPKDRFSAERLKGVDSTLKIQPAELGDSAVYLCASSLEAGGHEQFFGPGTRLTVL.

CDR3 nucleotide sequence: TGCGCCAGCAGCTTGGGTAGGGTTGGCTACACCTTC. This translates into CASSLGRVGYTF. The chain is built from TRBV5-1 and TRBJ1-2, with D hard to call. Trimming removed 0 bases at V and 7 bases at J, with 7 bases between. From germline, CDR1 is SGHRS and CDR2 YFSETQ. The CDR3 has 12 residues.

This chain connects TRBV19 to TRBJ1-5, with D tentatively TRBD1 (5 bases). This CDR3 contains 15 residues. Germline V lookup: CDR1 LNHDA, CDR2 SQIVND (reference sequence). V was clipped by 3 bases and J by 4 bases, with 13 bases between them. The CDR3 protein is CASSIGTAGNQPQHF. CDR3 coding DNA: TGTGCCAGTAGTATTGGGACCGCGGGGAATCAGCCCCAGCATTTT.

The V and J genes are TRBV5-4 and TRBJ1-6; TRBD1 aligns across 7 bases. The CDR3 is made up of 17 amino acids. V lost 0 bases to trimming and J lost 0 bases; unmatched junction nucleotides: 3. CDR1 is SGHNT, CDR2 YYREEE, per germline (reference sequence). CDR3 region: CASSLDGDSSYNSPLHF. The CDR3 DNA reads as TGTGCCAGCAGCTTGGACGGGGACAGCTCCTATAATTCACCCCTCCACTTT.

The rearrangement joins TRBV11-3 to TRBJ1-2; 8 bases are a match to TRBD1. Trimming at V came to 2 bases and at J to 9 bases, leaving 2 bases not matched to a gene. CDR3 size: 12 residues. Germline lookup yields CDR1 SGHNT and CDR2 YENEEA. The CDR3 sequence is CASSLRQGSYTF. DNA of the CDR3: TGTGCCAGCAGCTTAAGACAGGGGAGCTACACCTTC. The variable domain in full, with the rest retrieved from reference TRBV11-3 and TRBJ1-2, is EAGVVQSPRYKIIEKKQPVAFWCNPISGHNTLYWYLQNLGQGPELLIRYENEEAVDDSQLPKDRFSAERLKGVDSTLKIQPAELGDSAVYLCASSLRQGSYTFGSGTRLTVV.

J is TRBJ1-6 and V is TRBV7-2, with a weak D call TRBD1 (6 bases). CDR3 length equals 16 residues. Trimming removed 1 base from V and 6 bases from J, with 13 bases in between. Germline CDR1 and CDR2: SGHTA and FQGNSA. The CDR3 nucleotides are TGTGCCAGCAGCTTAGTACTGGGACAAACTAATTCACCCCTCCACTTT. It codes for CASSLVLGQTNSPLHF.

This clone has more than one count but fewer than ten. The J gene is TRBJ2-7, the V gene TRBV10-3, with TRBD1 identical over 11 bases. This CDR3 has 12 residues. With 11 bases clipped from V and 5 bases from J, the junction kept 5 bases outside the gene matches. From germline, CDR1 is ENHRY and CDR2 SYGVKD. The CDR3 DNA sequence: TGTGCCTCGGGACAGGGGGAGAACGAGCAGTACTTC. Its translation is CASGQGENEQYF.

The J gene is TRBJ2-1, the V gene TRBV7-3, with TRBD1 matching over 7 bases. The CDR3 totals 15 residues. CDR1 is SGHTA, CDR2 FQGTGA, per germline. V trimming: 5 bases; J trimming: 7 bases; junction bases outside the gene matches: 11. This chain's CDR3 is CASSPTGAFENEQFF. CDR3 in DNA: TGTGCCAGCAGCCCTACAGGGGCCTTTGAAAATGAGCAGTTCTTC.

Here the CDR3 reads CASSRSGGAQETQYF. As DNA, the CDR3 is TGTGCCAGCAGCCGTAGCGGGGGGGCCCAAGAGACCCAGTACTTC. V gene TRBV7-6 combines with J gene TRBJ2-5, with TRBD2 matching 11 bases. This CDR3 has 15 amino acids. J was trimmed by 1 base and V by 5 bases; bases with no gene match: 3. Per germline, CDR1 SGHVS and CDR2 FNYEAQ.

The rearrangement uses TRBV5-1 and TRBJ2-3, with TRBD2 matching 13 bases. V lost 4 bases and J lost 2; bases outside the gene matches: 7. The CDR3 length is 17 residues. Per the germline V gene, CDR1 is SGHRS and CDR2 is YFSETQ. The CDR3 DNA reads as TGCGCCAGCAGCCTGGGGACTAGCGGGGTCCACACAGATACGCAGTATTTT. Encoded protein: CASSLGTSGVHTDTQYF.

This clone was seen a single time. The chain joins TRBV19 to TRBJ2-5, with D perhaps matching TRBD1 (6 bases). The CDR3 contains 15 residues. Germline V gives CDR1 LNHDA, CDR2 SQIVND (reference sequence). Trimming shortened V by 3 bases and J by 3 bases, and 14 bases separated the two germline ends. The DNA of the CDR3 is TGTGCCAGTAGTATGTCGGCAGGGGATGAAGAGACCCAGTACTTC. It codes for CASSMSAGDEETQYF.

The chain links TRBV7-2 to TRBJ2-2, with 7 bases matching TRBD2. Germline trimming cut 0 bases from V and 5 bases from J; bases unmatched to any gene: 0. CDR1 and CDR2 (germline): SGHTA, FQGNSA. CDR3 length: 14 amino acids. The CDR3 DNA reads TGTGCCAGCAGCTTAGCGGGGGGGACCGGGGAGCTGTTTTTT. Its protein product is CASSLAGGTGELFF.

J is TRBJ2-1 and V is TRBV7-9; D unclear. The V gene's germline CDR1 is SEHNR and CDR2 FQNEAQ (reference sequence). The length of the CDR3 is 13 residues. Trimming stripped 3 bases from V and 5 bases from J, with 8 bases between. CDR3 in amino acids: CASSFTGDNEQFF. The CDR3 nucleotides are TGTGCCAGCAGCTTTACCGGCGACAATGAGCAGTTCTTC. The full variable domain, its missing parts supplied by reference TRBV7-9 and TRBJ2-1, is DTGVSQNPRHKITKRGQNVTFRCDPISEHNRLYWYRQTLGQGPEFLTYFQNEAQLEKSRLLSDRFSAERPKGSFSTLEIQRTEQGDSAMYLCASSFTGDNEQFFGPGTRLTVL.

The J gene is TRBJ1-6, the V gene TRBV13; D gene uncertain. In germline, CDR1 is PRHDT, CDR2 FYEKMQ (reference sequence). V lost 4 bases, J lost 5 bases, and 9 bases lay in between. This CDR3 has 14 amino acids. The DNA of the CDR3 is TGTGCCAGCAGCTCCCGGGAAAATAATTCACCCCTCCACTTT. Amino acids: CASSSRENNSPLHF.